Listed below are T cell receptor beta chains from one sample, sequenced in a study of memory CD4+ T cells and cytomegalovirus serostatus. TCRdb's table, derived via immunoSEQ multiplex PCR, lists solely in-frame clones and lacks some. Among about 44,000 clones, just over 75% were seen once, and the ten largest hold roughly 1.9%. Sequencing used memory CD4+ T cells from blood. Receptors originate from an adult in good health and CMV-seronegative. Each CDR3 is given with its conserved first and last residue. A D gene is named only where the DNA matches it firmly. Clone size is not always given. Where it is, it says once, few, many or a class for expanded clones.

clone_size j_call v_call d_call cdr3_aa cdr3_nt
. TRBJ2-1 TRBV11-3 TRBD2 CASSLGFGGSSYNEQFF TGTGCCAGCAGCTTAGGGTTCGGCGGGAGCTCCTACAATGAGCAGTTCTTC
. TRBJ2-3 TRBV5-1 TRBD1 CASSFQGQGSDTQYF TGCGCCAGCAGCTTTCAGGGACAGGGTTCGGATACGCAGTATTTT
. TRBJ2-5 TRBV30 TRBD2 CAWRARTGTSGGAYQETQYF TGTGCCTGGAGGGCGCGTACCGGGACTAGCGGGGGCGCGTACCAAGAGACCCAGTACTTC
. TRBJ2-7 TRBV18 . CASSPFDSGYEQYF TGTGCCAGCTCACCTTTTGACTCGGGCTACGAGCAGTACTTC
. TRBJ1-2 TRBV2 . CASSSGTDYGYTF TGTGCCAGCAGTTCAGGGACGGACTATGGCTACACCTTC
. TRBJ1-4 TRBV28 . CASSQGSTNEKLFF TGTGCCAGCAGCCAGGGGTCTACTAATGAAAAACTGTTTTTT
. TRBJ1-2 TRBV9 . CASSADRYASYTF TGTGCCAGCAGCGCTGACAGATATGCGAGCTACACCTTC
. TRBJ2-1 TRBV7-2 TRBD2 CASSPWPGGAYNEQFF TGTGCCAGCAGCCCCTGGCCGGGGGGGGCCTACAATGAGCAGTTCTTC
. TRBJ2-6 TRBV6-1 . CASSVRTVTSGANVLTF TGTGCCAGCAGTGTTAGAACGGTGACCTCTGGGGCCAACGTCCTGACTTTC
. TRBJ2-7 TRBV6-5 . CASSYMGTLKYEQYF TGTGCCAGCAGTTACATGGGGACTCTTAAATACGAGCAGTACTTC
. TRBJ2-1 TRBV10-3 . CAISGDRASYNEQFF TGTGCCATCAGTGGGGACCGCGCATCCTACAATGAGCAGTTCTTC
. TRBJ2-1 TRBV10-3 . CAISQTEGRDNEQFF TGTGCCATCAGTCAGACGGAGGGGAGAGACAATGAGCAGTTCTTC
. TRBJ1-6 TRBV14 . CASSQASYDSPLHF TGTGCCAGCAGCCAAGCTAGCTACGATTCACCCCTCCACTTT
few TRBJ1-2 TRBV7-6 . CASSFGRDYGYTF TGTGCCAGCAGCTTCGGACGGGACTATGGCTACACCTTC
. TRBJ2-3 TRBV29-1 . CSVADGTDTQYF TGCAGCGTTGCGGACGGGACAGATACGCAGTATTTT
. TRBJ2-7 TRBV11-2 . CASSWPGPQGAYEQYF TGTGCCAGCAGCTGGCCGGGACCCCAAGGCGCCTACGAGCAGTACTTC
. TRBJ2-3 TRBV19 TRBD2 CASSIGIGLGADTQYF TGTGCCAGTAGTATAGGGATAGGACTAGGAGCAGATACGCAGTATTTT
. TRBJ1-5 TRBV19 . CASSIEDNNQPQHF TGTGCCAGTAGTATTGAGGACAACAATCAGCCCCAGCATTTT
. TRBJ2-7 TRBV6-1 TRBD1 CASSWDRAYEQYF TGTGCCAGCAGTTGGGACAGGGCCTACGAGCAGTACTTC
. TRBJ2-7 TRBV4-2 TRBD1 CASSPDRGAYEQYF TGTGCCAGCAGCCCCGACAGGGGGGCCTACGAGCAGTACTTC
. TRBJ1-5 TRBV2 TRBD1 CASRTGGSRGNQPQHF TGTGCCAGCAGGACAGGGGGCTCTAGGGGCAATCAGCCCCAGCATTTT
. TRBJ2-1 TRBV7-7 . CASSFRVRDEQFF TGTGCTAGCAGCTTCAGGGTTCGTGATGAGCAGTTCTTC
few TRBJ1-2 TRBV5-8 . CASSLGPRDGYTF TGTGCCAGCAGCTTGGGACCCCGGGATGGCTACACCTTC
. TRBJ1-6 TRBV30 . CAWSPTVGSRRNSPLHF TGTGCCTGGAGTCCCACCGTTGGGAGTCGAAGGAATTCACCCCTCCACTTT
. TRBJ2-7 TRBV15 . CATSRDTGYEQYF TGTGCCACCAGCAGAGATACAGGCTACGAGCAGTACTTC
. TRBJ2-5 TRBV5-6 TRBD1 CASSLGQGALKTQYF TGTGCCAGCAGCTTGGGACAGGGCGCATTGAAGACCCAGTACTTC
. TRBJ1-4 TRBV5-5 . CASRRTLSEKLFF TGTGCCAGCAGACGGACACTGAGTGAAAAACTGTTTTTT
. TRBJ2-2 TRBV9 . CASSLRDNGELFF TGTGCCAGCAGCCTCAGGGATAACGGGGAGCTGTTTTTT
once TRBJ2-5 TRBV18 . CASSPPWAGGRQETQYF TGTGCCAGCTCACCACCGTGGGCAGGTGGACGACAAGAGACCCAGTACTTC
. TRBJ1-5 TRBV2 TRBD1 CASSGQGASYQPQHF TGTGCCAGCAGTGGACAGGGGGCTTCTTATCAGCCCCAGCATTTT
few TRBJ1-1 TRBV5-4 . CASSTGGGANTEAFF TGTGCCAGCAGTACGGGTGGGGGGGCAAACACTGAAGCTTTCTTT
. TRBJ2-5 TRBV4-1 . CASSQVDPKLKTQYF TGCGCCAGCAGCCAAGTGGACCCCAAGCTGAAGACCCAGTACTTC
few TRBJ2-3 TRBV7-3 . CASSLTGPDTQYF TGTGCCAGCAGCTTAACAGGGCCAGATACGCAGTATTTT
few TRBJ1-1 TRBV7-3 . CASSSGWNTEAFF TGTGCCAGCAGCTCGGGATGGAACACTGAAGCTTTCTTT
. TRBJ2-1 TRBV19 TRBD2 CASSKNLAGSYNEQFF TGTGCCAGTAGTAAAAATCTAGCGGGGAGTTACAATGAGCAGTTCTTC
. TRBJ2-1 TRBV7-3 TRBD2 CASSPGGTSGAHNEQFF TGTGCCAGCAGCCCAGGGGGGACTAGCGGGGCACACAATGAGCAGTTCTTC
. TRBJ1-2 TRBV7-2 TRBD1 CASSSGQGGGYTF TGTGCCAGCAGCTCCGGACAGGGAGGCGGCTACACCTTC
few TRBJ1-6 TRBV28 . CASSPQGNNSPLHF TGTGCCAGCAGTCCCCAGGGGAATAATTCACCCCTCCACTTT
once TRBJ2-5 TRBV19 . CASSEGHRRAQYF TGTGCCAGTAGTGAAGGGCACCGCCGGGCCCAGTACTTC
. TRBJ2-3 TRBV28 . CASRRTDSYTQYF TGTGCCAGCAGGCGCACCGACAGCTATACGCAGTATTTT
. TRBJ1-5 TRBV27 . CASKGVGGLNQPQHF TGTGCCAGCAAAGGCGTGGGGGGGCTTAATCAGCCCCAGCATTTT
. TRBJ2-1 TRBV7-9 TRBD1 CASSSRGPSGEQFF TGTGCCAGCAGCTCCAGGGGGCCCTCAGGGGAGCAGTTCTTC
. TRBJ2-7 TRBV10-1 TRBD2 CASSEFLLAGGGSYEQYF TGCGCCAGCAGTGAGTTCTTACTAGCGGGGGGTGGGTCCTACGAGCAGTACTTC
. TRBJ2-7 TRBV19 TRBD1 CASSMAGTGGEQYF TGTGCCAGTAGTATGGCGGGGACAGGGGGCGAGCAGTACTTC
. TRBJ2-7 TRBV30 . CAWRMGPGVQYF TGTGCCTGGAGGATGGGCCCGGGAGTGCAGTACTTC
. TRBJ1-2 TRBV27 . CASSLSRTRNGYTF TGTGCCAGCAGTTTATCTAGGACAAGGAACGGCTACACCTTC
. TRBJ2-7 TRBV10-3 TRBD2 CAISTGTSGGMSYEQYF TGTGCCATCAGCACCGGGACTAGCGGGGGGATGTCCTACGAGCAGTACTTC
. TRBJ1-2 TRBV15 . CATSIGGGYGYTF TGTGCCACCTCAATAGGGGGTGGCTATGGCTACACCTTC
. TRBJ2-3 TRBV6-1 . CASRVSVADTQYF TGTGCCAGCAGGGTATCCGTCGCCGATACGCAGTATTTT
. TRBJ1-1 TRBV7-8 . CASSPDNPNTEAFF TGTGCCAGCAGCCCGGACAACCCGAACACTGAAGCTTTCTTT
. TRBJ2-1 TRBV7-9 . CASSLAGSYNEQFF TGTGCCAGCAGCTTAGCGGGCTCTTACAATGAGCAGTTCTTC
. TRBJ2-7 TRBV18 . CASSPGVEQYF TGTGCCAGCTCACCAGGGGTCGAGCAGTACTTC